A selection of T cell receptor beta chains follows, all from one sample in a study of T cell responses to AZD1222 COVID-19 vaccine. Generated by immunoSEQ multiplex PCR, the TCRdb table keeps only in-frame clones and is missing some. The data show fewer than 120,000 clones, 94% seen once. The specimen was peripheral blood, collected 28 days after the second AZD1222 dose. Source of these receptors: an adult who received the AZD1222 COVID-19 vaccine. Both conserved end residues are part of each CDR3. The order of the fields is V gene, D gene, J gene, CDR3 protein. The D gene is left open where the match is weak.

TRBV5-1	-	TRBJ1-1	CASSLYGGDEAFF
TRBV4-1	-	TRBJ2-7	CASSHSRVGSSYEQYF
TRBV5-6	-	TRBJ2-7	CASSLPFGAEQYF
TRBV5-1	TRBD2	TRBJ2-1	CASSFSGGDDNEQFF
TRBV6-5	-	TRBJ1-3	CASSSRRENTIYF
TRBV19	TRBD1	TRBJ1-2	CASSTDREDGYTF
TRBV4-1	-	TRBJ1-2	CASSLGPNYGYTF
TRBV3-1/TRBV3-2	-	TRBJ1-3	CASSPGQRNTIYF
TRBV19	-	TRBJ2-7	CASSSHLEQYF
TRBV19	TRBD2	TRBJ2-7	CASSISVGLAADEQYF
TRBV28	-	TRBJ2-7	CASSINRAHYEQYF
TRBV11-2	TRBD2	TRBJ2-1	CASSYNPGLADHNEQFF
TRBV19	-	TRBJ2-7	CASGGPYEQYF
TRBV5-1	-	TRBJ1-1	CASSPGLAVPDTEAFF
TRBV20-1	TRBD2	TRBJ2-3	CSASRSSGGTDTQYF
TRBV24-1	-	TRBJ1-1	CATSDLIRGSGTEAFF
TRBV5-1	-	TRBJ2-1	CASSPSPGPNNEQFF
TRBV5-4	-	TRBJ1-3	CASSDKQGGSGNTIYF
TRBV2	-	TRBJ1-2	CASSVGGKTYGYTF
TRBV19	TRBD2	TRBJ2-1	CATGVSGVTSYNEQFF
TRBV5-6	-	TRBJ1-1	CASSLGVNTEAFF
TRBV11-2	-	TRBJ1-1	CASSPPRQNTEAFF
TRBV6-1	-	TRBJ1-5	CASSEVVAGANQPQHF
TRBV3-1/TRBV3-2	-	TRBJ1-1	CASSQGPGGNTEAFF
TRBV28	TRBD1	TRBJ1-6	CAGQGVRSPLHF
TRBV20-1	-	TRBJ2-1	CSASVRSEQFF
TRBV12-3/TRBV12-4	-	TRBJ1-1	CASSLVPNTEAFF
TRBV24-1	-	TRBJ2-2	CATSEGAIGELFF
TRBV10-1	TRBD1	TRBJ1-1	CASSESTHRGQTEAFF
TRBV7-8	-	TRBJ1-2	CASSLDWRGGGNMDSGYGYTF
TRBV18	TRBD1	TRBJ1-1	CASSQGQENTEAFF
TRBV4-1	-	TRBJ1-5	CASSQMTRPQPQHF
TRBV18	-	TRBJ1-1	CASSPPGETEAFF
TRBV30	-	TRBJ1-5	CAFNSQDSNQPQHF
TRBV3-1/TRBV3-2	TRBD1	TRBJ1-2	CASSQEQGSGYTF
TRBV14	TRBD1	TRBJ2-1	CASSQSDRVLPSYNEQFF
TRBV11-2	TRBD2	TRBJ2-2	CASSLTGGTSTNTGELFF
TRBV10-1	TRBD1	TRBJ2-2	CASAPGQGASSAGELFF
TRBV6-6	-	TRBJ1-5	CASSYSGVSGNQPQHF
TRBV27	-	TRBJ1-1	CASSLAGRNTEAFF